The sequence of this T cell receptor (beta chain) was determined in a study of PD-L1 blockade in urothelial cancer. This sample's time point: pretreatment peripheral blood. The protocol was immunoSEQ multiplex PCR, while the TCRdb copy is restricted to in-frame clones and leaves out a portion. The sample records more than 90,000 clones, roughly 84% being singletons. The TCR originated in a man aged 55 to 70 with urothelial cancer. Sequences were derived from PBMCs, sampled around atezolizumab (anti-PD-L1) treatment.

Here the CDR3 reads CASSLVPVEVGHTDTQYF. The CDR3 region has the DNA TGTGCCAGCAGCTTGGTCCCGGTCGAAGTGGGACACACAGATACGCAGTATTTT. This chain joins TRBV5-4 and TRBJ2-3, with a weak D call TRBD1 (6 bases). Germline-derived CDR1 and CDR2 are SGHNT and YYREEE (reference sequence). The CDR3 contains 18 residues. Deletions cut 0 bases from V and 2 bases from J, with 19 bases between.